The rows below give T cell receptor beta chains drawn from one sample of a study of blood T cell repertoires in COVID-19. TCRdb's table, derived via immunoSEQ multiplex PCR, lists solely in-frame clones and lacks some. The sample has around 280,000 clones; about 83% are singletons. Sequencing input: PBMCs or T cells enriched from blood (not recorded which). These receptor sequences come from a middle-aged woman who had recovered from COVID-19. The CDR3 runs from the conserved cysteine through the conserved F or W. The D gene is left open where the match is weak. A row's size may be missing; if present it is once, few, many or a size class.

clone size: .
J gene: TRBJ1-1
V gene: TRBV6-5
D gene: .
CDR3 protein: CASSYSLTAGEAFF
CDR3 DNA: TGTGCCAGCAGTTACTCGCTGACTGCAGGGGAAGCTTTCTTT

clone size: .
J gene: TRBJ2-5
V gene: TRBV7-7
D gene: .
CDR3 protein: CASSLGTLTSQETQYF
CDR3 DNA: TGTGCTAGCAGCTTAGGGACTCTAACTTCGCAAGAGACCCAGTACTTC

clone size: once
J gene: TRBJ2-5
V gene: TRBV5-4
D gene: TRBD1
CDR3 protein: CASSFGQGGAETQYF
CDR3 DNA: TGTGCCAGCAGCTTCGGACAGGGAGGCGCAGAGACCCAGTACTTC

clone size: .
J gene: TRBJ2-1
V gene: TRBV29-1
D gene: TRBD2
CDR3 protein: CSVSGRDYNEQFF
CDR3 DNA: TGCAGCGTTAGCGGGAGAGATTACAATGAGCAGTTCTTC

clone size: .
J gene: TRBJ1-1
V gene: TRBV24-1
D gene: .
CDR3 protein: CATSDSTRENTEAFF
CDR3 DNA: TGTGCCACCAGTGATTCGACCAGGGAGAACACTGAAGCTTTCTTT

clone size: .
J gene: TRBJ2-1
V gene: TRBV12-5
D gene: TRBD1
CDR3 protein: CASGLATGAYNEQFF
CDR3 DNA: TGTGCTAGTGGTTTGGCGACAGGGGCGTACAATGAGCAGTTCTTC

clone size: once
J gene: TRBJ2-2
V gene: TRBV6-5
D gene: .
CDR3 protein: CASRDRFSGELFF
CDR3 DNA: TGTGCCAGCAGAGACAGGTTCTCCGGGGAGCTGTTTTTT

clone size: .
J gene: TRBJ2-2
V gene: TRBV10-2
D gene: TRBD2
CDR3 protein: CASRGGGKDPGELFF
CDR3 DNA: TGCGCCAGCCGGGGGGGCGGGAAGGACCCCGGGGAGCTGTTTTTT

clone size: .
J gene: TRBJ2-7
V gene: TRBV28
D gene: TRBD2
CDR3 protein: CASSLSGKAYEQYF
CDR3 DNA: TGTGCCAGCAGCCTCAGCGGGAAGGCCTACGAGCAGTACTTC

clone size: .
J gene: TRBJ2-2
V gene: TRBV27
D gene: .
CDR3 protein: CASSLSGSFTGELFF
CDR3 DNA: TGTGCCAGCAGTTTATCGGGCAGCTTCACCGGGGAGCTGTTTTTT

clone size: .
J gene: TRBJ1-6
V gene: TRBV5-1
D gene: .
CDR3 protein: CASSLEAPGNSLHF
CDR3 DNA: TGCGCCAGCAGCCTGGAGGCCCCGGGGAATTCCCTCCACTTT

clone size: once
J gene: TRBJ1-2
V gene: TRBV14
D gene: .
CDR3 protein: CASSPGYYGYTF
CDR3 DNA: TGTGCCAGCAGCCCGGGGTACTATGGCTACACCTTC

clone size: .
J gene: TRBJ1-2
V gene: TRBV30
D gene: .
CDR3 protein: CAWRPQGYGYTF
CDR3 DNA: TGTGCCTGGAGACCACAGGGCTATGGCTACACCTTC

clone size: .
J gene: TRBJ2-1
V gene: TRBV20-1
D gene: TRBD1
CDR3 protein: CSASDRGLHNEQFF
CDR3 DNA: TGCAGTGCTAGTGACAGGGGGCTTCACAATGAGCAGTTCTTC

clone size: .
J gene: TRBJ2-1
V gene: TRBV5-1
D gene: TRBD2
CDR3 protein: CASSLGGTSGRLAEQFF
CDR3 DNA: TGCGCCAGCAGCTTGGGAGGGACTAGCGGGAGGTTGGCTGAGCAGTTCTTC

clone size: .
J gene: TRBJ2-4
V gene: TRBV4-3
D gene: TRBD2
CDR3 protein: CASSQEGLAENIQYF
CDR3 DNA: TGCGCCAGCAGCCAAGAAGGACTAGCTGAAAACATTCAGTACTTC

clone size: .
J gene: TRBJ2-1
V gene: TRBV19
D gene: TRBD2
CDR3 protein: CASSIPTSGSYNEQFF
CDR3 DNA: TGTGCCAGTAGTATCCCGACTAGCGGGTCCTACAATGAGCAGTTCTTC

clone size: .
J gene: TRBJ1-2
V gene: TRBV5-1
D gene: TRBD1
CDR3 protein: CASSSLQGGSGGYTF
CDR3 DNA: TGCGCCAGCAGCTCCCTACAGGGGGGAAGCGGGGGCTACACCTTC

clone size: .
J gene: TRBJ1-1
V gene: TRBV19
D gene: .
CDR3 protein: CASSQGWYTEAFF
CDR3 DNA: TGTGCCAGTAGTCAGGGGTGGTACACTGAAGCTTTCTTT

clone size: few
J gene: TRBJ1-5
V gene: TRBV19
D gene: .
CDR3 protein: CASSIFARVEQPQHF
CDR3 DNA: TGTGCCAGTAGTATTTTCGCTCGGGTTGAGCAGCCCCAGCATTTT

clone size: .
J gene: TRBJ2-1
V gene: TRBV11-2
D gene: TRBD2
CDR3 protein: CASSSLSGRAYNEQFF
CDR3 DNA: TGTGCCAGCAGCTCACTAAGCGGGAGGGCCTACAATGAGCAGTTCTTC

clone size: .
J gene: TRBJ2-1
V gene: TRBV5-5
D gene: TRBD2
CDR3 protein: CASSLEPSGNNEQFF
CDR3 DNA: TGTGCCAGCAGCTTGGAGCCTAGCGGGAACAATGAGCAGTTCTTC

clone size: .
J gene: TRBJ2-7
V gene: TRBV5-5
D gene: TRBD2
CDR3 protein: CASSLAGDASYEQYF
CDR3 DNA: TGTGCCAGCAGCCTCGCGGGGGACGCCTCCTACGAGCAGTACTTC

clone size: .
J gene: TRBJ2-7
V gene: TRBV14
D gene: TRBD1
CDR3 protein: CASSQGLRTGPYEQYF
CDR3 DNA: TGTGCCAGCAGCCAAGGCCTGAGGACAGGGCCCTACGAGCAGTACTTC

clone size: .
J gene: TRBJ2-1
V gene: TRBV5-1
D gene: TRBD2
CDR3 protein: CASSLRTSGVYNEQFF
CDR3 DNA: TGCGCCAGCAGCTTGCGGACTAGCGGGGTATACAATGAGCAGTTCTTC

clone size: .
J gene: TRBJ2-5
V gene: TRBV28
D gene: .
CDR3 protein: CASSVRLGGIETQYF
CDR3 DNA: TGTGCCAGCAGTGTGAGGTTGGGGGGAATAGAGACCCAGTACTTC

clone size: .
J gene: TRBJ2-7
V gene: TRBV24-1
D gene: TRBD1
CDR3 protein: CATSGTGQGAYEQYF
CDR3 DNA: TGTGCCACCAGTGGAACGGGACAGGGGGCTTACGAGCAGTACTTC

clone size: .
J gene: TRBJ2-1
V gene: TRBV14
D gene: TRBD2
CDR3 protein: CASSHRGLAGPYNEQFF
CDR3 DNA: TGTGCCAGCAGCCACCGGGGACTAGCGGGACCTTACAATGAGCAGTTCTTC

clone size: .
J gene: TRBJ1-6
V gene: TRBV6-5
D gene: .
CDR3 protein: CASSYSRGRDSPLHF
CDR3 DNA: TGTGCCAGCAGTTACTCCCGGGGTCGAGATTCACCCCTCCACTTT

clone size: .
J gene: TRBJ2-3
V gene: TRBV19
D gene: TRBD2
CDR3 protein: CASSTQLAGVGDTQYF
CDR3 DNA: TGTGCCAGTAGTACCCAACTAGCGGGAGTTGGAGATACGCAGTATTTT

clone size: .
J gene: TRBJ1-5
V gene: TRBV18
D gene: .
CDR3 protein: CASSPQLRGTRSNQPQHF
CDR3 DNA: TGTGCCAGCTCACCACAACTCAGGGGCACACGGAGCAATCAGCCCCAGCATTTT

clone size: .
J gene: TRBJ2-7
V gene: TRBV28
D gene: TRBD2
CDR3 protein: CASTSHTSGSINEQYF
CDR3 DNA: TGTGCCAGCACCAGCCACACTAGCGGGAGTATCAACGAGCAGTACTTC

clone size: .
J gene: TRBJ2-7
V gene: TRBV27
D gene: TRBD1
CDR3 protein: CASSLYGTGDYEQYF
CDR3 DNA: TGTGCCAGCAGTTTATACGGGACAGGGGACTACGAGCAGTACTTC

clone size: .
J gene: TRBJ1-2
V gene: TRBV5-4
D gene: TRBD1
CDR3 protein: CASSSALQMTGHGYTF
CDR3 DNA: TGTGCCAGCAGCTCGGCCCTACAGATGACAGGGCATGGCTACACCTTC

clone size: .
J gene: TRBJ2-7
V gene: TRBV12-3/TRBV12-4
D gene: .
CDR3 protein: CASSLGSDPLDF
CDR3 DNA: TGTGCCAGCAGTTTAGGTTCCGATCCACTGGACTTC

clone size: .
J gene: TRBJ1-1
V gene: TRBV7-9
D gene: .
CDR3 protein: CASRRVETEAFF
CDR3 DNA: TGTGCCAGCAGACGGGTGGAGACTGAAGCTTTCTTT

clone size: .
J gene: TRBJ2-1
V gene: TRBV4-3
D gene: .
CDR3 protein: CASSQGLPFYNEQFF
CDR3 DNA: TGCGCCAGCAGCCAGGGACTTCCATTCTACAATGAGCAGTTCTTC

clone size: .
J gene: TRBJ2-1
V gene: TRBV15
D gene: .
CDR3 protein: CATSRDMSTEQFF
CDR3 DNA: TGTGCCACCAGCAGAGATATGAGCACGGAGCAGTTCTTC

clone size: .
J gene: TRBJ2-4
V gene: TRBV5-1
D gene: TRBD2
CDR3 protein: CASSGTSGHKNIQYF
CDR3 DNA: TGCGCCAGCAGCGGGACTAGCGGGCACAAAAACATTCAGTACTTC

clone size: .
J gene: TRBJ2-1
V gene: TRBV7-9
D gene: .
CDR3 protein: CASSLGEVGGPRNEQFF
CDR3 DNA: TGTGCCAGCAGCTTAGGAGAAGTGGGAGGTCCTCGGAATGAGCAGTTCTTC

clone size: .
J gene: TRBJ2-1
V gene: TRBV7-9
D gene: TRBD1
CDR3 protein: CASSFQGQGWNEQFF
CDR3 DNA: TGTGCCAGCAGCTTCCAAGGACAGGGTTGGAATGAGCAGTTCTTC

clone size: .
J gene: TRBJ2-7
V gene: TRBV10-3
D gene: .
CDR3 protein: CAISAAGGSSYEQYF
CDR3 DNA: TGTGCCATCAGTGCGGCGGGTGGCAGCTCCTACGAGCAGTACTTC

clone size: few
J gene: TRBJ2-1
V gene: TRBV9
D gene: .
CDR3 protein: CASSTQGNEQFF
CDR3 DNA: TGTGCCAGCAGTACACAGGGTAATGAGCAGTTCTTC

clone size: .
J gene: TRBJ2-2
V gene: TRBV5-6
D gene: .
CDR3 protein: CASSPTGSVGTGELFF
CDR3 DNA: TGTGCCAGCAGCCCGACGGGGAGCGTAGGCACCGGGGAGCTGTTTTTT

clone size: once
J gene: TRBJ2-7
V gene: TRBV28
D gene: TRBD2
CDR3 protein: CASSLAGARYEQYF
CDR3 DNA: TGTGCCAGCAGTTTGGCGGGAGCCCGCTACGAGCAGTACTTC

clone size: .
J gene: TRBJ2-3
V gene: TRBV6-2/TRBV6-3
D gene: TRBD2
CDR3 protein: CASSPLRGGFSSTDTQYF
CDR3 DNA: TGTGCCAGCAGTCCCCTAAGGGGAGGGTTTTCTAGCACAGATACGCAGTATTTT

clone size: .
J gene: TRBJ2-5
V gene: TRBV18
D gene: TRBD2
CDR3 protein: CASSPRTSGSDQTQYF
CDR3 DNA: TGTGCCAGCTCACCGAGGACTAGCGGGAGTGACCAGACCCAGTACTTC

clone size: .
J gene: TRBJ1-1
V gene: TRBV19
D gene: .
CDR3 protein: CASRGSQGTEAFF
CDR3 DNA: TGTGCCAGTAGAGGTTCCCAGGGGACTGAAGCTTTCTTT

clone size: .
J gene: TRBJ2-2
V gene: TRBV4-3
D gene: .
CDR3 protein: CASSQEWASSSGELFF
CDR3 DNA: TGCGCCAGCAGCCAAGAGTGGGCCTCGTCGAGCGGGGAGCTGTTTTTT

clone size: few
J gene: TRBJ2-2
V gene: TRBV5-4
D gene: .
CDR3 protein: CASTSAATNTGELFF
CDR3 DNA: TGTGCCAGCACCTCCGCAGCGACCAACACCGGGGAGCTGTTTTTT

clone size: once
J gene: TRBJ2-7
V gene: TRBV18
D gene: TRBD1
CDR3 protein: CASSPPTGGVYEQYF
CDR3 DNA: TGTGCCAGCTCCCCCCCGACAGGGGGGGTCTACGAGCAGTACTTC

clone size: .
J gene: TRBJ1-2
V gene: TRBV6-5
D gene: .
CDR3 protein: CASSTGLDYGYTF
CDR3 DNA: TGTGCCAGCAGTACAGGGTTAGACTATGGCTACACCTTC

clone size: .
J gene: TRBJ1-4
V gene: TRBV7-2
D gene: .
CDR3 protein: CASSASQGGEKLFF
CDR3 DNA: TGTGCCAGCAGCGCTTCACAGGGAGGGGAAAAACTGTTTTTT

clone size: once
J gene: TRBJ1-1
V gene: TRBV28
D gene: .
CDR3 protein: CASSSPGGGDTEAFF
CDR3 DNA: TGTGCCAGCAGTTCCCCTGGGGGAGGGGACACTGAAGCTTTCTTT

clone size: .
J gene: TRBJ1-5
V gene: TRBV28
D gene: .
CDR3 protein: CATSTGGGNQPQHF
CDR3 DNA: TGTGCCACCTCGACAGGAGGTGGCAATCAGCCCCAGCATTTT

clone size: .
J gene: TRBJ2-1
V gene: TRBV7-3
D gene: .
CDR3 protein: CASSQGSQTGTVFF
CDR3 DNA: TGTGCCAGCAGCCAGGGGAGTCAAACAGGGACGGTGTTCTTC

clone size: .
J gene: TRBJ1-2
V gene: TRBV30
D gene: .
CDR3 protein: CAWSPRQTYGYTF
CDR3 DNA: TGTGCCTGGAGCCCTAGACAGACATATGGCTACACCTTC

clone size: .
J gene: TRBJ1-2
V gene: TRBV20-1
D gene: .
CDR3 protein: CSATGVGYTF
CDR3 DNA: TGCAGTGCCACCGGGGTTGGCTACACCTTC